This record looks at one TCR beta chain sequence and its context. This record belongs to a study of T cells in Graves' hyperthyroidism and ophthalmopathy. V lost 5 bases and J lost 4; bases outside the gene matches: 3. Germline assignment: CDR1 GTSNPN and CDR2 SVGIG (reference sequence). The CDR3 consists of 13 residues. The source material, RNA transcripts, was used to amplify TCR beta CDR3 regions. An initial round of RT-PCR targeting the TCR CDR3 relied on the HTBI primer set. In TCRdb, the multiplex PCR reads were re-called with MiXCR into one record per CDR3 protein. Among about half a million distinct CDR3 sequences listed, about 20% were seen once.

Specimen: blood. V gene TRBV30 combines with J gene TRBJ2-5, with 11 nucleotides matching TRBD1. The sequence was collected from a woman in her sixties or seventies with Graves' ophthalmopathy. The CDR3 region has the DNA TGTGCCTGGGGACAGGGGGCGGCAGAGACCCAGTACTTC. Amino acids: CAWGQGAAETQYF. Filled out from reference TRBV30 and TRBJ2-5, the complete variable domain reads SQTIHQWPATLVQPVGSPLSLECTVEGTSNPNLYWYRQAAGRGLQLLFYSVGIGQISSEVPQNLSASRPQDRQFILSSKKLLLSDSGFYLCAWGQGAAETQYFGPGTRLLVL.